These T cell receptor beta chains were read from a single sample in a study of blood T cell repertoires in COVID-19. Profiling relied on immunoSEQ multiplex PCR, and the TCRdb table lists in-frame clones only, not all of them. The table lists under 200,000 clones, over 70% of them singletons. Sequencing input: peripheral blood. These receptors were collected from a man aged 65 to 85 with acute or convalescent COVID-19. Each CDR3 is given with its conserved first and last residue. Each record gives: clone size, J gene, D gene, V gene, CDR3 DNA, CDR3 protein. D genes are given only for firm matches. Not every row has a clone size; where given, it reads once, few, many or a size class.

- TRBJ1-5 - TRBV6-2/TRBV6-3 TGTGCCAGCAGTCGGGACTTCAATCAGCCCCAGCATTTT CASSRDFNQPQHF
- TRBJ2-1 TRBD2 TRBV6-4 TGTGCCATTGGAGCGGGAGGGAGCTCCTACAATGAGCAGTTCTTC CAIGAGGSSYNEQFF
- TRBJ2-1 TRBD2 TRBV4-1 TGCGCCAGCAGCCAAGGGACTAGCGGGCCGTACAATGAGCAGTTCTTC CASSQGTSGPYNEQFF
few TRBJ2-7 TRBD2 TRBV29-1 TGCAGCGTGGGGACTAGCGGCTACGAGCAGTACTTC CSVGTSGYEQYF
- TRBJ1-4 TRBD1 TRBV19 TGTGCCAGTAACTTCAGACAGGGAGAAAAACTGTTTTTT CASNFRQGEKLFF
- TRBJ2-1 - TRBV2 TGTGCCAGCAAGTCGGGGTCCCTCTACAATGAGCAGTTCTTC CASKSGSLYNEQFF
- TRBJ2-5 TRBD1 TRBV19 TGTGCCAGTAGTGACTCCCGACAGGGATGGGTCCAGACCCAGTACTTC CASSDSRQGWVQTQYF
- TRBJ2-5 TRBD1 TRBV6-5 TGTGCCAGCAGTCTAGGGGGCTGGGAGACCCAGTACTTC CASSLGGWETQYF
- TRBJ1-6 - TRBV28 TGTGCCAGCAGGACCGGGGAAGCGGTATCACCCCTCCACTTT CASRTGEAVSPLHF
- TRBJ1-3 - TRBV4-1 TGCGCCAGCAGCCAAGAGGGTAATTTCGGGGGGCCTGGAAACACCATATATTTT CASSQEGNFGGPGNTIYF
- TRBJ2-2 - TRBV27 TGTGCCAGCAGTCAGGACAGCGGGGAGCTGTTTTTT CASSQDSGELFF
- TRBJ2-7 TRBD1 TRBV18 TGTGCCAGCTCGCTCCGGGACAGAGACTACGAGCAGTACTTC CASSLRDRDYEQYF
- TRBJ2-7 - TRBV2 TGTGCCAGCAGTGAACCCGGGTACTACGAGCAGTACTTC CASSEPGYYEQYF
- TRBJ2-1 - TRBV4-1 TGCGCCAGCAGCCCAGTTCCCAAACGGCGGGAAAATGAGCAGTTCTTC CASSPVPKRRENEQFF
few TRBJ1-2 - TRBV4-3 TGCGCCAGCAGCCAAGAGGAGGGATGGGATAACTATGGCTACACCTTC CASSQEEGWDNYGYTF